The 27 T cell receptor beta chains below were found in one sample sequenced in a study of blood T cells in healthy people across ages. The authors ran a second PCR of 7 to 11 cycles using a sample-barcoded 5' primer and a J-beta primer mix. TCRdb reprocessed the 5' RACE reads with MiXCR, giving one entry per CDR3 protein. This table has 1.5 million to 2 million distinct CDR3 sequences, about 28% appearing once. What was sequenced was blood. Receptors were obtained from a woman in her 30s in good health.

The CDR3 bases are TGTGCCAGCAGTTCCGGGACTAGCGGGATCGATGAGCAGTTCTTC. The encoded protein is CASSSGTSGIDEQFF. The V gene is TRBV12-3 or TRBV12-4, the J gene TRBJ2-1; 13 nucleotides align to TRBD2. This CDR3 is 15 amino acids long. With 4 bases clipped from V and 8 bases from J, the junction kept 5 bases outside the gene matches.

The CDR3 nucleotides read TGCAGCGGTTTCAGCCGGGACAGTGCCATTTATAACAATCAGCCCCAGCATTTT. It yields the protein CSGFSRDSAIYNNQPQHF. The chain employs TRBV29-1 and TRBJ1-5; 7 bases are a match to TRBD1. The trim removed 7 bases at V and 3 bases at J, leaving 21 bases unmatched. CDR1 and CDR2 (germline): SQVTM, ANQGSEA. The CDR3 runs to 18 residues.

This clonotype was picked up a small number of times. The V call is TRBV6-6, the J call TRBJ1-4, with a tentative D call TRBD1 (6 bases). The CDR3 spans 15 residues. Trimming took off 2 bases at V and 7 bases at J, with 14 bases between the two ends. The germline V gene encodes CDR1 MNHNY and CDR2 SVGAGI (reference sequence). In DNA, the CDR3 is TGTGCCAGCAGTTACCGCCCGACAGGCCGTGAAAAACTGTTTTTT. Its translation: CASSYRPTGREKLFF.

This chain links TRBV28 with TRBJ2-5; 8 positions agree with TRBD2. With 6 bases clipped from V and 5 bases from J, the junction kept 11 bases outside the gene matches. The CDR3 contains 15 residues. Germline V CDR1 and CDR2: MDHEN, SYDVKM. Here the CDR3 DNA reads TGTGCCAGCAGAACAGTACGGGGGGGCCGGGAGACCCAGTACTTC. Translating gives CASRTVRGGRETQYF.

Details on this clonotype: One base away lies a much larger clone, so this may be a sequencing read error. The chain joins TRBV5-5 to TRBJ2-7; a weak D match, TRBD2 (5 bases). Germline CDR1 reads SGHKS; CDR2 reads YYEKEE (reference sequence). The length of the CDR3 is 13 residues. V was clipped by 6 bases and J by 7 bases, with 17 bases between them. For the CDR3, the DNA is TGTGCCAGCACCCTCATTTGCTCGGGGGAGCAGTACTTC. This translates into CASTLICSGEQYF.

This clonotype was seen many times. The chain joins TRBV7-9 to TRBJ1-1, with D perhaps matching TRBD1 (5 bases). The CDR3 totals 12 residues. Trimming stripped 5 bases from V and 3 bases from J, with 7 bases between. The germline V gene encodes CDR1 SEHNR and CDR2 FQNEAQ (reference sequence). Here the CDR3 reads CASSRDYTEAFF. The CDR3 region has the DNA TGTGCCAGCAGCCGGGACTACACTGAAGCTTTCTTT.

This clonotype was found a few times. The rearrangement links TRBV2 to TRBJ2-5, with a weak D call TRBD1 (6 bases). Trimming left V 3 bases short and J 1 base short, with 9 bases between. The germline V gene has CDR1 SNHLY and CDR2 FYNNEI. The length of the CDR3 is 14 residues. The CDR3 spells CASSERTVQETQYF. The CDR3 DNA sequence: TGTGCCAGCAGTGAGAGGACAGTCCAAGAGACCCAGTACTTC.

In its sample, this clonotype was seen a few times. The genes are TRBV20-1 and TRBJ1-5; D unclear. This CDR3 is 14 amino acids long. Per germline, CDR1 DFQATT and CDR2 SNEGSKA (reference sequence). V dropped 0 bases and J dropped 4 bases, with 10 bases sitting between them. This chain's CDR3 is CSARDVAGNQPQHF. The CDR3 nucleotides are TGCAGTGCTAGAGATGTTGCCGGGAATCAGCCCCAGCATTTT.

The rearrangement links TRBV5-5 to TRBJ2-5, with D maybe TRBD2 (5 bases). Gene TRBJ2-7 matches the end of the DNA better, so the J call may be wrong. Germline values: CDR1 SGHKS, CDR2 YYEKEE (reference sequence). The CDR3 totals 15 residues. Written as DNA, the CDR3 is TGTGCCAGCAGTCCGGGAACCTACCCGAACTACGAGCAGTACTTC. Its translation: CASSPGTYPNYEQYF.

Only a few counts were recorded for this clonotype. V usage is TRBV2 and J usage is TRBJ2-4, with D perhaps matching TRBD1 (6 bases). The DNA end lines up better with TRBJ2-7; the J call may be wrong. This CDR3 has 13 residues. Germline loops: CDR1 SNHLY, CDR2 FYNNEI. The CDR3 region is CASTRNRDGEQYF. The CDR3 region has the DNA TGTGCCAGCACTCGGAACAGGGATGGCGAGCAGTACTTC.

At least ten counts were recorded for this clonotype. The chain joins TRBV25-1 to TRBJ2-5; tentative D call: TRBD2 (7 bases). Germline lookup yields CDR1 MGHDK and CDR2 SYGVNS. The V gene lost 3 bases and the J gene lost 5 bases, with 22 bases spanning the gap. The CDR3 covers 17 residues. The CDR3 here is CASSEGDRSGKRETQYF. CDR3 bases: TGTGCCAGCAGTGAGGGTGACAGGAGCGGGAAGCGGGAGACCCAGTACTTC.

The rearrangement joins TRBV18 to TRBJ2-7; 10 nucleotides line up with TRBD2. Unmatched junction bases numbered 9, after V lost 3 bases and J lost 4 bases. Germline V gene sequence: CDR1 KGHSH, CDR2 LQKENI. CDR3 length equals 16 residues. The CDR3 is CASSPQAGGANYEQYF. The CDR3 region has the DNA TGTGCCAGCTCACCTCAAGCGGGAGGGGCCAATTACGAGCAGTACTTC.

The chain uses TRBV2 and TRBJ2-5; D is unclear. CDR1 and CDR2 from the germline V gene are SNHLY and FYNNEI. Trimming pared 6 bases from V and 7 bases from J, leaving 21 bases between. There are 15 residues in the CDR3. CDR3 sequence: CASRGSSARVGTQYF. The CDR3 nucleotides are TGTGCCAGCAGAGGAAGCAGCGCCCGAGTGGGGACCCAGTACTTC.

This clonotype was seen repeatedly, ten times or more. The chain links TRBV9 to TRBJ2-7; D is undetermined. Trimming took off 0 bases at V and 3 bases at J, with 10 bases between the two ends. CDR3 size: 14 residues. Per germline, CDR1 SGDLS and CDR2 YYNGEE. The CDR3 region has the DNA TGTGCCAGCAGCGTAGCGTCCGCAAACTACGAGCAGTACTTC. This gives the protein CASSVASANYEQYF.

This chain joins TRBV18 and TRBJ1-2; TRBD1 agrees at 7 bases. Germline CDR1 reads KGHSH; CDR2 reads LQKENI. The CDR3 is made up of 13 amino acids. The trim removed 3 bases at V and 8 bases at J, leaving 6 bases unmatched. CDR3 region: CASSPDRDQGYTF. Here the CDR3 DNA reads TGTGCCAGCTCACCCGACAGGGATCAGGGCTACACCTTC.

The rearrangement links TRBV11-3 to TRBJ1-1; 7 bases match TRBD1. The trim removed 0 bases at V and 11 bases at J, leaving 6 bases unmatched. Germline V gene lookup returns CDR1 SGHNT and CDR2 YENEEA. The CDR3 spans 13 residues. CDR3 sequence: CASSLEGRGPAFF. In DNA form, the CDR3 reads TGTGCCAGCAGCTTAGAGGGTAGGGGGCCCGCTTTCTTT.

Details on this clonotype: It may be a read error: a sequence one base away is much more abundant. The V gene is TRBV9, the J gene TRBJ2-4, with TRBD2 as a possible D gene (5 bases). The DNA end favors TRBJ2-5, so the J call may be wrong. The CDR3 runs 14 residues. The germline V gene encodes CDR1 SGDLS and CDR2 YYNGEE. The CDR3 nucleotides are TGTGCCGGCAGCGCGGACTTGATACAAGAGACCCAGTACTTC. Translation: CAGSADLIQETQYF.

V is TRBV20-1 and J is TRBJ2-5, with 10 bases aligning to TRBD1. CDR3 length equals 16 residues. Germline V lookup: CDR1 DFQATT, CDR2 SNEGSKA (reference sequence). With V trimmed by 0 bases and J by 7 bases, 11 bases remained unmatched. The CDR3 DNA reads as TGCAGTGCTAGAGATGTCAGACAGGGGGCTCCCTCGACCCAGTACTTC. Its translation: CSARDVRQGAPSTQYF.

The V gene is TRBV20-1, the J gene TRBJ2-3, with unresolved D. The CDR3 runs to 12 residues. Trimming cost V 5 bases and J 5 bases, with 11 bases left between them. The germline CDR1 and CDR2 sequences are DFQATT and SNEGSKA (reference sequence). CDR3 nucleotide sequence: TGCAGTGCTCGAACCCGGGTAGATACGCAGTATTTT. It yields the protein CSARTRVDTQYF.

This clonotype was detected ten times or more. The chain couples TRBV4-2 to TRBJ2-1, with no clear D. Trimming removed 1 base at V and 0 bases at J, with 10 bases between. Germline V lookup: CDR1 LGHNA, CDR2 YNFKEQ. The CDR3 is made up of 16 amino acids. The chain's CDR3 is CASSQGFAGSYNEQFF. As DNA, the CDR3 is TGTGCCAGCAGCCAAGGTTTTGCCGGCTCCTACAATGAGCAGTTCTTC.

This clonotype was seen only a few times. The chain recombines TRBV4-1 with TRBJ2-5; D is undetermined. This CDR3 region has 13 residues. In germline, CDR1 is MGHRA, CDR2 YSYEKL. Trimming left V 2 bases short and J 4 bases short, with 8 bases between. The CDR3 sequence: CASSQQVRETQYF. In nucleotides, the CDR3 is TGCGCCAGCAGCCAACAGGTCCGAGAGACCCAGTACTTC.

The V and J genes are TRBV15 and TRBJ2-3; the match to TRBD1 covers 8 bases. This CDR3 region has 18 residues. Germline values: CDR1 LNHNV, CDR2 YYDKDF (reference sequence). With V trimmed by 0 bases and J by 3 bases, 11 bases remained unmatched. The CDR3 is CATSRDSPGQGRTDTQYF. In DNA, the CDR3 is TGTGCCACCAGCAGAGATTCCCCTGGACAGGGTAGGACAGATACGCAGTATTTT.

The CDR3 is CASSDGRGRQPQHF. The CDR3 coding sequence is TGCGCCAGCAGTGACGGGAGGGGGCGTCAGCCCCAGCATTTT. J is TRBJ1-5 and V is TRBV10-2, with 7 bases matching TRBD1. The CDR3 covers 14 residues. Germline V gives CDR1 WSHSY, CDR2 SAAADI. The ends lost 3 bases at V and 6 bases at J; junction bases unmatched: 5.

The V call is TRBV18, the J call TRBJ2-7; the D gene is possibly TRBD1 (6 bases). Deletions cut 0 bases from V and 2 bases from J, with 11 bases between. This CDR3 is built from 15 residues. Germline CDR1 reads KGHSH; CDR2 reads LQKENI. The CDR3 DNA is TGTGCCAGCTCACCACCGGACAAGGGGGCCTACGAGCAGTACTTC. Protein product: CASSPPDKGAYEQYF.

The chain uses TRBV13 and TRBJ1-2, with a possible D match to TRBD1 (5 bases). Germline values: CDR1 PRHDT, CDR2 FYEKMQ (reference sequence). This CDR3 region has 12 residues. V lost 5 bases, J lost 14 bases, and 18 bases lay in between. The CDR3 DNA reads TGTGCCAGCAGCACAAGGACGGGGCTTGAGACCTTC. Its translation: CASSTRTGLETF.

This clonotype was found a few times. The junction does not match germline at one end; this may be a read error. V usage is TRBV7-9 and J usage is TRBJ2-5; D is unresolved. The germline CDR1 and CDR2 sequences are SEHNR and FQNEAQ (reference sequence). The CDR3 loop spans 14 amino acids. The CDR3 protein is CASSLAATVETRYF. In DNA, the CDR3 is TGTGCCAGCAGCTTAGCAGCCACAGTAGAGACCCGGTACTTC.

This chain uses TRBV28 with TRBJ1-6; possibly TRBD1 for D (6 bases). V lost 5 bases and J 10 bases, leaving 24 bases between the germline ends. Germline V CDR1 and CDR2: MDHEN, SYDVKM. There are 17 residues in the CDR3. The CDR3 is CASSHFSGTLEGSPLHF. CDR3 nucleotides: TGTGCCAGCAGTCACTTCTCCGGGACACTCGAAGGGTCACCCCTCCACTTT.